This T cell receptor beta chain came from a study of T cell changes during pregnancy in multiple sclerosis (dated by TCRdb to between 2017 and 2020). Describing the broader study: Changes in the T cell repertoire over the course of pregnancy were examined in this study in women with multiple sclerosis.

Trimming removed 6 bases from V and 2 bases from J, leaving 14 bases between the germline ends. The CDR3, cysteine through phenylalanine, is 15 amino acids long. The retained sequence is limited to the CDR3, 45 bases, with the frame set at the first base. In the germline V gene, CDR1 corresponds to MDHEN and CDR2 to SYDVKM. Library construction relied on the immunoSEQ multiplex PCR assay. Drawn from immuneACCESS, this table holds only the in-frame rearrangements with V and J called that TCRdb kept. Clones are partly lost; checked studies trace under half to an unresolved V gene and leave the rest unexplained. This sample comprises 30,000 to 45,000 clones, about 92% of them detected only once. The top ten hold 1% to 1.5% of the sample. Notes on this clone: Its cognate antigen has yet to be identified. Base qualities are not recorded, but no much larger clone differs from it by a single base.

The rearrangement joined TRBV28 to TRBJ2-1; the D segment could be TRBD1, given 6 matching bases. This clonotype was sampled from a female donor with multiple sclerosis, enrolled in a pregnancy study. Specimen: peripheral blood, collected before pregnancy. CDR3 protein: CASRSGTTTYNEQFF. In nucleotides, the sequence is TGTGCCAGCAGATCCGGGACAACAACCTACAATGAGCAGTTCTTC.